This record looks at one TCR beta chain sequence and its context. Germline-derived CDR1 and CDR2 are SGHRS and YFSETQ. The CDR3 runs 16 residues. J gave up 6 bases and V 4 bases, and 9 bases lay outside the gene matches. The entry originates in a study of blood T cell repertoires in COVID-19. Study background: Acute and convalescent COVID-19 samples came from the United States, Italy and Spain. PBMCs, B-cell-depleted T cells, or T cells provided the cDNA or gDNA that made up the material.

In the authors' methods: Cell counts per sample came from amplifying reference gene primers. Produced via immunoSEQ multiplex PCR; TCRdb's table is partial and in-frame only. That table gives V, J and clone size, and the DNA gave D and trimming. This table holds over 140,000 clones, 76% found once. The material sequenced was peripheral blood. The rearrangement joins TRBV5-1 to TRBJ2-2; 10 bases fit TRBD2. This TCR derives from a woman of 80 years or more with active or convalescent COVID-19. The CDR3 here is CASSPGLAAVPGELFF. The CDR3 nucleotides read TGCGCCAGCAGCCCTGGACTAGCGGCGGTCCCCGGGGAGCTGTTTTTT.